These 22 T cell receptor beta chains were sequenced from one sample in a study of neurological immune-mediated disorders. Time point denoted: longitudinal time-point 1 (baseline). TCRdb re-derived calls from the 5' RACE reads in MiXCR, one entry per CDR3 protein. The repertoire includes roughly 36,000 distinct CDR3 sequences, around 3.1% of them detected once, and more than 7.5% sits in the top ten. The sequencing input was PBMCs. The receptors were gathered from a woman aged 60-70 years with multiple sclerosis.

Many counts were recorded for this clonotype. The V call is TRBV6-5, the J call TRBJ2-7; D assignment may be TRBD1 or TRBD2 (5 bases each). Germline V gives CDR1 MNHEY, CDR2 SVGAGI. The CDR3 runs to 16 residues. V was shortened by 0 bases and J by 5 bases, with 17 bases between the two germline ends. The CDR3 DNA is TGTGCCAGCAGTTACTCAGCAGGGACCACCCTCCACGAGCAGTACTTC. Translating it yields CASSYSAGTTLHEQYF.

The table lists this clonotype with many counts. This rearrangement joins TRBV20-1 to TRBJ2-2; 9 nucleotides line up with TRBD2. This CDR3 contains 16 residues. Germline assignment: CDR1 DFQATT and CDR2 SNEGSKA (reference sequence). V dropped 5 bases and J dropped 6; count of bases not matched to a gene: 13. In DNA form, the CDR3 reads TGCAGTGCTCCCCGCGCGGGGGGGTCGCTACCCGGGGAGCTGTTTTTT. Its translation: CSAPRAGGSLPGELFF.

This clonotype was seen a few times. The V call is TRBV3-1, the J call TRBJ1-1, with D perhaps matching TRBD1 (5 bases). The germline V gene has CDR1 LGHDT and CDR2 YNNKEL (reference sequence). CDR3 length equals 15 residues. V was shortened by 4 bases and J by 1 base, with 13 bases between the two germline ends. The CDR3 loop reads CASSPSDISNTEAFF. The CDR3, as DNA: TGTGCCAGCAGCCCCTCGGACATTTCGAACACTGAAGCTTTCTTT.

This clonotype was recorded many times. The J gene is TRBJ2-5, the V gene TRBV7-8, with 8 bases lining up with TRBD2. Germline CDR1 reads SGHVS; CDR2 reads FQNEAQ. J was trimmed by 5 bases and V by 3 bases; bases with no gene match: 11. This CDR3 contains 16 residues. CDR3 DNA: TGTGCCAGCAGCTTCAGCGGGGGCAGCTCTAGTGAGACCCAGTACTTC. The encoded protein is CASSFSGGSSSETQYF.

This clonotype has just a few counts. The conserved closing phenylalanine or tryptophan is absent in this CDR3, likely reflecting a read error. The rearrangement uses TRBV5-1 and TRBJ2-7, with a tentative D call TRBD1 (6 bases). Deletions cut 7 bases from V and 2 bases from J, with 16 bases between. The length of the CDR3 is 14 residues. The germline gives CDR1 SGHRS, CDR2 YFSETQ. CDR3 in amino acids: CASGEDRPPYEQYN. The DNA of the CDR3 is TGCGCCAGCGGCGAGGACAGACCGCCCTACGAGCAGTACAAC.

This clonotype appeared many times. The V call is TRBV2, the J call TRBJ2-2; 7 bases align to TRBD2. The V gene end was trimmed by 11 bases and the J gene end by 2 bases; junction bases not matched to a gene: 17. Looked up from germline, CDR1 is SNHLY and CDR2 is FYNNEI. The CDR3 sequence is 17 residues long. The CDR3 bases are TGTGCCGGCCAGCCGGGTTTTGGCGGGGGAAACACCGGGGAGCTGTTTTTT. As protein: CAGQPGFGGGNTGELFF.

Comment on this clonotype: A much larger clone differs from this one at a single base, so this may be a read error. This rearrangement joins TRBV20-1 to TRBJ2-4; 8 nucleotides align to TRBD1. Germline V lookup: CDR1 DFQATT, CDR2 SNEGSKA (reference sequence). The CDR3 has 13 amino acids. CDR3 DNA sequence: TGCAGTGTCCCGGACAGGGTGGAAAAAATTCAGTACTTC. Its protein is CSVPDRVEKIQYF.

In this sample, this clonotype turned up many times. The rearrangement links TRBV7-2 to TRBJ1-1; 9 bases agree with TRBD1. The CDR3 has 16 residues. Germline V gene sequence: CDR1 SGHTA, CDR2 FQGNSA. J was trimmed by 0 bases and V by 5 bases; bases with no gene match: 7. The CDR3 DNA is TGTGCCAGCAGCCGACCGGGACAGGGAATGAACACTGAAGCTTTCTTT. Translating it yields CASSRPGQGMNTEAFF.

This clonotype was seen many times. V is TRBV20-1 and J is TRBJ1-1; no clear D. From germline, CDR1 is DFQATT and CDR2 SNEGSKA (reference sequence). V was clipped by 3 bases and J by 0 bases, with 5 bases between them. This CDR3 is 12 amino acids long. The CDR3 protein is CSASNMNTEAFF. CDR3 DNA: TGCAGTGCTAGTAACATGAACACTGAAGCTTTCTTT.

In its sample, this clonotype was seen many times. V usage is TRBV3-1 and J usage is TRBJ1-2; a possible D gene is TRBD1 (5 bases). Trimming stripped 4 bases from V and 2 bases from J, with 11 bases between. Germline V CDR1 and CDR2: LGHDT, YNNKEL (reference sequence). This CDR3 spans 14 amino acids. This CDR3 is CASSPGLRNYGYTF. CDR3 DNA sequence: TGTGCCAGCAGCCCGGGACTTAGGAACTATGGCTACACCTTC.

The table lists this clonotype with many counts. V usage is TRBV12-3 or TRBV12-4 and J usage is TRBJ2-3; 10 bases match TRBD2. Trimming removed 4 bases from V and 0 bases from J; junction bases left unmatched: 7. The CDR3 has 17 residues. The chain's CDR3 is CASSSQLAGPSTDTQYF. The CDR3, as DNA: TGTGCCAGCAGTTCCCAACTAGCGGGGCCTAGCACAGATACGCAGTATTTT.

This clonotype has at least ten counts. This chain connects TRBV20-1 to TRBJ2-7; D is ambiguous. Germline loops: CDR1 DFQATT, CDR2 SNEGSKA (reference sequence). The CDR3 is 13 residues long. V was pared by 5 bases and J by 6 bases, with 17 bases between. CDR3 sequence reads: CSAWKSPGLEQYF. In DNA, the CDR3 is TGCAGTGCTTGGAAGAGCCCAGGCCTCGAGCAGTACTTC.

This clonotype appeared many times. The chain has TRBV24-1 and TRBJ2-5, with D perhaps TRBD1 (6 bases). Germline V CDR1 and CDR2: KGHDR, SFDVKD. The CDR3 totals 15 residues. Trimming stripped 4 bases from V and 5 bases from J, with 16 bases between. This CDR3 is CATSDPRQGMETQYF. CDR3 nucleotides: TGTGCCACCAGTGACCCTCGGCAGGGGATGGAGACCCAGTACTTC.

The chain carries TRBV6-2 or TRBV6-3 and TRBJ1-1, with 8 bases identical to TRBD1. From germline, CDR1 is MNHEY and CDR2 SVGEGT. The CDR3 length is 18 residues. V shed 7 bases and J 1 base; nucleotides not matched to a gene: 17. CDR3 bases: TGTGCCAGCAACGACCCCCATGGACAGGGCCTTTCGAACACTGAAGCTTTCTTT. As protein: CASNDPHGQGLSNTEAFF.

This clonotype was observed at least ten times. CDR3 DNA: TGCAGAATACTGGGACAGGGGTTCAATGAGCAGTTCTTC. This translates into CRILGQGFNEQFF. The chain joins TRBV20-1 to TRBJ2-1; TRBD1 agrees at 10 bases. CDR3 length: 13 amino acids. Germline V gene lookup returns CDR1 DFQATT and CDR2 SNEGSKA (reference sequence).

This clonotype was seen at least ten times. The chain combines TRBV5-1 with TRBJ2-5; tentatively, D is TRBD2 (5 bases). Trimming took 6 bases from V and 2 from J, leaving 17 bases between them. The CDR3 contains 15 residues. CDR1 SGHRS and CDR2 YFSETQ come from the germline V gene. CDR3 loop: CASTQATGGQETQYF. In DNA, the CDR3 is TGCGCCAGCACCCAAGCGACCGGAGGACAAGAGACCCAGTACTTC.

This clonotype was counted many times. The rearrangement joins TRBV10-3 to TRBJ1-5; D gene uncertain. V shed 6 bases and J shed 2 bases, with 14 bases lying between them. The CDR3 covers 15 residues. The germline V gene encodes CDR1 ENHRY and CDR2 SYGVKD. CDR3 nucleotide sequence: TGTGCCATCAGCGCAGAAAATAGTGGCAATCAGCCCCAGCATTTT. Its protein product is CAISAENSGNQPQHF.

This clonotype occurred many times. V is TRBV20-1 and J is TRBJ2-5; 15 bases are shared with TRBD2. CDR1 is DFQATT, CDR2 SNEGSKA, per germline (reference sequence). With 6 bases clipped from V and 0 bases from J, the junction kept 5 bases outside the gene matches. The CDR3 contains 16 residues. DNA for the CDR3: TGCAGTGCGGAAGGGACTAGCGGGAGGTACCAAGAGACCCAGTACTTC. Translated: CSAEGTSGRYQETQYF.

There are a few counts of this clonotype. This CDR3 is CASSTRLAGETYNEQFF. The DNA of the CDR3 is TGTGCCAGTAGTACAAGACTAGCGGGGGAGACCTACAATGAGCAGTTCTTC. J is TRBJ2-1 and V is TRBV19; 12 bases map to TRBD2. The CDR3 consists of 17 residues. The trim removed 4 bases at V and 2 bases at J, leaving 6 bases unmatched. From germline, CDR1 is LNHDA and CDR2 SQIVND (reference sequence).

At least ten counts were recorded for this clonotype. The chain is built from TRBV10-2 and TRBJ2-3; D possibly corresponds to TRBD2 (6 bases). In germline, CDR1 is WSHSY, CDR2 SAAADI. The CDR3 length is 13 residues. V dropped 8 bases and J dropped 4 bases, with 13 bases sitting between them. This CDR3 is CASGLGGPDTQYF. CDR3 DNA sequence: TGCGCCAGCGGGTTGGGGGGTCCAGATACGCAGTATTTT.

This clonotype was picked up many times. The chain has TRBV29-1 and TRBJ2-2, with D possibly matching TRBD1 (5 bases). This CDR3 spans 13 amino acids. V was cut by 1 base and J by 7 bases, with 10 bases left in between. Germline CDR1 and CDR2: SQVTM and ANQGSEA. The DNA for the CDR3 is TGCAGCGTTGAAGTGGGGCGTCACGGGGAGCTGTTTTTT. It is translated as CSVEVGRHGELFF.

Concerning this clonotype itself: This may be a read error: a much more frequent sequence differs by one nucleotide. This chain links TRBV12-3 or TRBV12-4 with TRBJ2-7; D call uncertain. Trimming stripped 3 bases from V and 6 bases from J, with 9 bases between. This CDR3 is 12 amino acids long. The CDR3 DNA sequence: TGTGCCAGCAGTTTGTCGGTGTCCGAGCAGTACTTC. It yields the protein CASSLSVSEQYF.